This TCR beta chain is from a study of identical twins. In its sample, this clonotype was seen many times. TCRdb reprocessed the 5' RACE reads via MiXCR and lists one record per CDR3 protein. The sample contains some 240,000 distinct CDR3 sequences, 10% of which appear only once. Germline V gene lookup returns CDR1 SQVTM and CDR2 ANQGSEA. This CDR3 region has 12 residues. V lost 3 bases and J lost 8, with 11 bases in between. The source of this sequence is a man aged 45-65 years in good health. The chain couples TRBV29-1 to TRBJ2-1, with a tentative D call TRBD2 (7 bases). The source material was memory T cells sorted from blood. As DNA, the CDR3 is TGCAGCGTTGATTGGGGGGGCTATGAGCAGTTCTTC. Amino acids: CSVDWGGYEQFF.